These 11 T cell receptor beta chains were all obtained from the same sample, sequenced in a study of T cell responses to AZD1222 COVID-19 vaccine. Assay used: immunoSEQ multiplex PCR; TCRdb lists only in-frame clones, some missing. The repertoire holds roughly 150,000 clones, with 90% as singletons. Here the sequenced sample was peripheral blood, taken 28 days after the second AZD1222 dose. The receptors derive from an adult who received the AZD1222 COVID-19 vaccine.

The chain joins TRBV18 to TRBJ2-5; no clear D gene. CDR3 size: 12 residues. Trimming cost V 1 base and J 4 bases, with 4 bases left between them. Germline V gene data show CDR1 as KGHSH and CDR2 as LQKENI. CDR3 coding DNA: TGTGCCAGCTCACCACTTATAGAGACCCAGTACTTC. It encodes CASSPLIETQYF.

This chain uses TRBV4-2 with TRBJ1-2; D gene ambiguous. Germline CDR1 and CDR2: LGHNA and YNFKEQ. The CDR3 has 19 amino acids. With 3 bases removed from V and 2 bases from J, the gap between germline ends came to 25 bases. CDR3 sequence reads: CASSHETIVNKGRNYGYTF. CDR3 nucleotides: TGTGCCAGCAGCCATGAAACCATTGTAAATAAGGGCCGAAACTATGGCTACACCTTC.

The rearrangement links TRBV27 to TRBJ2-1, with 8 bases lining up with TRBD1. V lost 6 bases and J lost 5; bases outside the gene matches: 9. This CDR3 has 15 residues. Germline CDR1 reads MNHEY; CDR2 reads SMNVEV (reference sequence). The CDR3 DNA sequence: TGTGCCAGCAGCCGTTTGGACAGGGCTAACAATGAGCAGTTCTTC. As protein: CASSRLDRANNEQFF.

The chain recombines TRBV5-8 with TRBJ1-5; D is uncertain. Germline V gives CDR1 SGHTS, CDR2 YDEGEE. The length of the CDR3 is 12 residues. V lost 2 bases and J lost 5, with 5 bases in between. The CDR3: CASSFYDQPQHF. The CDR3 DNA reads TGTGCCAGCAGCTTTTATGATCAGCCCCAGCATTTT.

The chain joins TRBV10-1 to TRBJ1-1; D gene ambiguous. Trimming took 4 bases from V and 1 from J, leaving 16 bases between them. Germline lookup yields CDR1 WNHNN and CDR2 SYGVQD (reference sequence). This CDR3 region has 16 residues. The CDR3 is CASSVFGRQANTEAFF. CDR3 nucleotide sequence: TGCGCCAGCAGTGTGTTTGGTCGGCAGGCGAACACTGAAGCTTTCTTT.

This clone showed up just once. V usage is TRBV28 and J usage is TRBJ2-5; TRBD2 agrees at 7 bases. Per germline, CDR1 MDHEN and CDR2 SYDVKM. The CDR3 is 15 residues long. The V and J ends lost 5 bases and 6 bases, in that order; junction bases with no gene match: 12. As DNA, the CDR3 is TGTGCCAGCAGTACCGGACTCGTCGGGGGGAAGACCCAGTACTTC. Its protein product is CASSTGLVGGKTQYF.

V usage is TRBV30 and J usage is TRBJ1-6, with 8 bases identical to TRBD1. Looked up from germline, CDR1 is GTSNPN and CDR2 is SVGIG (reference sequence). V was clipped by 6 bases and J by 8 bases; unmatched bases: 6. There are 13 residues in the CDR3. The DNA of the CDR3 is TGTGCCTGCGAGACAGGGGTAGATTCACCCCTCCACTTT. Translating it yields CACETGVDSPLHF. The full variable domain, its missing parts supplied by reference TRBV30 and TRBJ1-6, is SQTIHQWPATLVQPVGSPLSLECTVEGTSNPNLYWYRQAAGRGLQLLFYSVGIGQISSEVPQNLSASRPQDRQFILSSKKLLLSDSGFYLCACETGVDSPLHFGNGTRLTVT.

The V gene is TRBV6-5, the J gene TRBJ1-5; 7 nucleotides align to TRBD1. This CDR3 region has 14 residues. CDR1 is MNHEY and CDR2 is SVGAGI in the germline V gene. In DNA form, the CDR3 reads TGTCCGAACGGACAGGTTAAGAGCAATCAGCCCCAGCATTTT. Translated, it gives CPNGQVKSNQPQHF.

The table lists this clone with a few counts. This rearrangement joins TRBV7-9 to TRBJ1-4, with D hard to call. The germline V gene has CDR1 SEHNR and CDR2 FQNEAQ (reference sequence). The CDR3 runs to 15 residues. The V gene lost 0 bases and the J gene lost 0 bases, with 5 bases spanning the gap. CDR3 region: CASSLASTTNEKLFF. In DNA form, the CDR3 reads TGTGCCAGCAGCTTAGCTAGTACAACTAATGAAAAACTGTTTTTT.

The V and J genes are TRBV9 and TRBJ2-4; D gene ambiguous. This CDR3 spans 22 amino acids. Germline V gene lookup returns CDR1 SGDLS and CDR2 YYNGEE. The ends were cut back, 0 bases at V and 0 bases at J, with 28 bases in the middle. CDR3 protein: CASSVALTDGYAPSLAKNIQYF. The CDR3 DNA follows: TGTGCCAGCAGCGTAGCCCTCACGGACGGTTATGCCCCATCTCTAGCCAAAAACATTCAGTACTTC.

The chain combines TRBV30 with TRBJ1-2, with no clear D. Germline V CDR1 and CDR2: GTSNPN, SVGIG (reference sequence). V gave up 2 bases and J gave up 2 bases, with 12 bases separating them. The CDR3 is made up of 14 amino acids. CDR3 residues: CAWSFWTENYGYTF. DNA of the CDR3: TGTGCCTGGAGTTTCTGGACCGAGAACTATGGCTACACCTTC.